These 29 T cell receptor beta chains came from one sample sequenced in a study of OX40 agonist ivuxolimab in advanced cancers. Libraries were prepared through the immunoSEQ multiplex PCR assay. TCRdb re-hosts the immuneACCESS table, in-frame sequences only. Its copies lack some clones; in the studies checked, an unresolved V gene accounts for under half of them, and the cause for the rest is not known. The sample table contains about 84,000 clones; only one count was recorded for approximately 88% of them. The ten largest clones take up roughly 2.7% of the sample. The specimen comprised CD4+ or CD8+ T cells sorted from blood, sampled in a trial of the OX40 agonist ivuxolimab. The receptor source for this set is an adult with an advanced solid tumor such as melanoma, head and neck, liver or kidney cancer.

V and J are TRBV27 and TRBJ1-2; D is uncertain. Per the germline V gene, CDR1 is MNHEY and CDR2 is SMNVEV (reference sequence). The CDR3 loop spans 13 amino acids. Trimming cost V 4 bases and J 8 bases, with 14 bases left between them. The CDR3 loop is CASSSSPLWGYTF. The CDR3 DNA follows: TGTGCCAGCAGTTCCTCGCCCTTGTGGGGCTACACCTTC.

In its sample, this clone was seen once. This chain connects TRBV9 to TRBJ1-5; D uncertain. V lost 0 bases, J lost 2 bases, and 9 bases lay in between. CDR1 is SGDLS, CDR2 YYNGEE, per germline. There are 15 residues in the CDR3. In nucleotides, the CDR3 is TGTGCCAGCAGCGTAGGAGACGTCGGCAATCAGCCCCAGCATTTT. Its translation is CASSVGDVGNQPQHF.

This sequence joins TRBV28 and TRBJ1-3; D is unclear. This CDR3 has 14 residues. CDR1 and CDR2 (germline): MDHEN, SYDVKM. The V end was cut by 7 bases, the J end by 0 bases, with 10 bases between. CDR3 DNA sequence: TGTGCCAGCACTCCCCATCACTCTGGAAACACCATATATTTT. It encodes CASTPHHSGNTIYF.

The V gene is TRBV11-2, the J gene TRBJ1-1; 7 bases line up with TRBD1. The germline V gene encodes CDR1 SGHAT and CDR2 FQNNGV. The CDR3 consists of 15 residues. V lost 5 bases and J lost 1; bases outside the gene matches: 7. Written as DNA, the CDR3 is TGTGCCAGCAGCCTAACGACAGGGCCGAACACTGAAGCTTTCTTT. This sequence encodes CASSLTTGPNTEAFF.

DNA for the CDR3: TGTGCCAGCAGCTATCAGGAGCGAGGGACTAGCTATGGCTACACCTTC. This codes for CASSYQERGTSYGYTF. The chain joins TRBV7-8 to TRBJ1-2; tentatively, D is TRBD1 (5 bases). Trimming took 4 bases from V and 4 from J, leaving 19 bases between them. Germline CDR1 reads SGHVS; CDR2 reads FQNEAQ. The CDR3 covers 16 residues. The entire variable domain, with the rest obtained from reference TRBV7-8 and TRBJ1-2, is as follows: GAGVSQSPRYKVAKRGQDVALRCDPISGHVSLFWYQQALGQGPEFLTYFQNEAQLDKSGLPSDRFFAERPEGSVSTLKIQRTQQEDSAVYLCASSYQERGTSYGYTFGSGTRLTVV.

This rearrangement joins TRBV7-2 to TRBJ1-6, with 7 positions matching TRBD1. CDR1 and CDR2 (germline): SGHTA, FQGNSA. The length of the CDR3 is 14 residues. The J segment lost 6 bases and the V segment lost 4 bases, leaving 3 bases of the junction unmatched. The CDR3 nucleotides are TGTGCCAGCAGCTGGGACAGACTTAATTCACCCCTCCACTTT. Translation: CASSWDRLNSPLHF. The complete variable domain, with remaining parts taken from reference TRBV7-2 and TRBJ1-6, reads GAGVSQSPSNKVTEKGKDVELRCDPISGHTALYWYRQSLGQGLEFLIYFQGNSAPDKSGLPSDRFSAERTGGSVSTLTIQRTQQEDSAVYLCASSWDRLNSPLHFGNGTRLTVT.

This sequence joins TRBV2 and TRBJ1-4; D is possibly TRBD1 (5 bases). V lost 5 bases to trimming and J lost 4 bases, with 11 bases between them. Germline lookup yields CDR1 SNHLY and CDR2 FYNNEI. The CDR3 sequence is 14 residues long. CDR3 loop: CASSRTGVNEKLFF. The CDR3 nucleotides read TGTGCCAGCAGTAGAACAGGAGTTAATGAAAAACTGTTTTTT. Full variable domain (outside the CDR3, taken from reference TRBV2 and TRBJ1-4): EPEVTQTPSHQVTQMGQEVILRCVPISNHLYFYWYRQILGQKVEFLVSFYNNEISEKSEIFDDQFSVERPDGSNFTLKIRSTKLEDSAMYFCASSRTGVNEKLFFGSGTQLSVL.

This chain connects TRBV30 to TRBJ1-5; tentatively, D is TRBD1 (6 bases). Germline values: CDR1 GTSNPN, CDR2 SVGIG (reference sequence). This CDR3 comprises 13 residues. Trimming stripped 2 bases from V and 5 bases from J, with 10 bases between. The CDR3, as DNA: TGTGCCTGGAGTCGGGACAACGATCAGCCCCAGCATTTT. Translating gives CAWSRDNDQPQHF.

V and J are TRBV6-5 and TRBJ2-5; a possible D gene is TRBD1 (5 bases). Germline CDR1 and CDR2: MNHEY and SVGAGI. CDR3 length equals 13 residues. V gave up 6 bases and J gave up 5 bases, with 13 bases separating them. The DNA for the CDR3 is TGTGCCAGCAGCCTCAGGGTTGGGGAGACCCAGTACTTC. This translates into CASSLRVGETQYF.

This clone was counted between two and nine times. The chain joins TRBV6-5 to TRBJ1-4, with D maybe TRBD1 (6 bases). This CDR3 spans 15 amino acids. The V end was cut by 1 base, the J end by 5 bases, with 11 bases between. Germline loops: CDR1 MNHEY, CDR2 SVGAGI. CDR3 sequence: CASSYFGGRNEKLFF. CDR3 in DNA: TGTGCCAGCAGTTACTTTGGGGGGCGGAATGAAAAACTGTTTTTT.

The chain is built from TRBV7-2 and TRBJ2-5, with D possibly called TRBD1 or TRBD2 (6 bases each). CDR3 size: 14 residues. V gave up 5 bases and J gave up 4 bases, with 14 bases separating them. Germline values: CDR1 SGHTA, CDR2 FQGNSA. The CDR3: CASSPRGLPETQYF. The CDR3 nucleotides are TGTGCCAGCAGCCCCCGGGGGCTCCCAGAGACCCAGTACTTC.

This clone was observed a handful of times. CDR3 amino acids: CASSLRRLQPQHF. CDR3 sequence (DNA): TGTGCCAGCAGCTTAAGGCGCCTTCAGCCCCAGCATTTT. V and J are TRBV7-2 and TRBJ1-5; no reliable D call. The V gene lost 2 bases and the J gene lost 6 bases, with 8 bases spanning the gap. This CDR3 spans 13 amino acids. Germline CDR1 is SGHTA and CDR2 is FQGNSA.

The rearrangement uses TRBV20-1 and TRBJ1-1, with D possibly being TRBD1 (6 bases). Germline lookup yields CDR1 DFQATT and CDR2 SNEGSKA (reference sequence). CDR3 length: 11 residues. Here the CDR3 DNA reads TGCGCGGGGACACCAGACACTGAAGCTTTCTTT. Its translation is CAGTPDTEAFF.

This chain connects TRBV7-2 to TRBJ1-6, with a weak D call TRBD1 (5 bases). CDR3 length: 18 residues. The germline CDR1 and CDR2 sequences are SGHTA and FQGNSA. V gave up 2 bases and J gave up 8 bases, with 22 bases separating them. The CDR3 spells CASSLTGKTYGAYSPLHF. CDR3 coding DNA: TGTGCCAGCAGCTTAACTGGGAAAACCTATGGGGCTTATTCACCCCTCCACTTT.

This clone was detected a few times. The rearrangement uses TRBV18 and TRBJ1-3, with D possibly being TRBD1 (5 bases). The V and J ends lost 4 bases and 1 base respectively, with 11 bases between them. Germline V gene sequence: CDR1 KGHSH, CDR2 LQKENI. This CDR3 is built from 15 residues. The CDR3 sequence: CASSRIGVSGNTIYF. The CDR3 region has the DNA TGTGCCAGCTCACGGATAGGGGTTTCTGGAAACACCATATATTTT.

This chain links TRBV14 with TRBJ1-6; maybe TRBD1 (5 bases). Germline assignment: CDR1 SGHDN and CDR2 FVKESK. The CDR3 has 14 residues. Trimming took 1 base from V and 7 from J, leaving 8 bases between them. The CDR3 DNA reads as TGTGCCAGCAGCCAAGGCAGGGAAAATTCACCCCTCCACTTT. Translating it yields CASSQGRENSPLHF.

The chain joins TRBV18 to TRBJ2-7; D is perhaps TRBD1 or TRBD2 (5 bases each). V was cut by 1 base and J by 5 bases, with 12 bases left in between. The CDR3 has 14 residues. CDR1 and CDR2 from the germline V gene are KGHSH and LQKENI. The DNA of the CDR3 is TGTGCCAGCTCACCACAGGGGTACGGGAACGAGCAGTACTTC. The encoded protein is CASSPQGYGNEQYF.

V is TRBV5-8 and J is TRBJ1-1, with unresolved D. Germline-derived CDR1 and CDR2 are SGHTS and YDEGEE. The germline V and J ends were trimmed by 0 bases and 6 bases, with 18 bases remaining between them. The CDR3 has 16 residues. CDR3 bases: TGTGCCAGCAGCTTGGGTCTCGGAGGTCTGGTATCTGAAGCTTTCTTT. This translates into CASSLGLGGLVSEAFF.

Only a few counts were recorded for this clone. The chain links TRBV9 to TRBJ2-7, with D tentatively TRBD1 (5 bases). This CDR3 has 14 residues. V lost 4 bases, J lost 2 bases, and 13 bases lay in between. The germline V gene encodes CDR1 SGDLS and CDR2 YYNGEE. CDR3 bases: TGTGCCAGCAGCCCCCAGGGCGGTGCCTACGAGCAGTACTTC. Its protein product is CASSPQGGAYEQYF.

The CDR3 coding sequence is TGTGCCAGAAGGTGGACTAGCGGGGGGAGTAATGAGCAGTTCTTC. As protein: CARRWTSGGSNEQFF. The chain is built from TRBV7-5 and TRBJ2-1; the table's D call, TRBD2, was not checked against the DNA. TRBV7-5 is termed a pseudogene. The CDR3 runs to 15 residues.

V and J are TRBV9 and TRBJ1-1; no reliable D call. This CDR3 has 14 residues. Germline CDR1 SGDLS, CDR2 YYNGEE. The ends were cut back, 4 bases at V and 3 bases at J, with 13 bases in the middle. CDR3 DNA: TGTGCCAGCAGCCCCAACAGCCGAGACACTGAAGCTTTCTTT. Its translation is CASSPNSRDTEAFF.

As to this clone: The sample holds other DNA sequences that translate to the same CDR3. The CDR3 reads CASSLEETQYF. The CDR3 DNA reads TGTGCCAGCAGCTTGGAAGAGACCCAGTACTTC. J is TRBJ2-5 and V is TRBV5-5, with no clear D. Germline V lookup: CDR1 SGHKS, CDR2 YYEKEE (reference sequence). Deletions cut 0 bases from V and 3 bases from J, with 0 bases between. The CDR3 covers 11 residues.

This clone was seen only once. The chain links TRBV10-3 to TRBJ2-3, with no clear D. Germline V gene sequence: CDR1 ENHRY, CDR2 SYGVKD. The CDR3 totals 14 residues. V was trimmed by 0 bases and J by 4 bases, leaving 8 bases between them. CDR3 DNA: TGTGCCATCAGTGAGTCGACGACTGCAGATACGCAGTATTTT. Encoded protein: CAISESTTADTQYF.

The chain couples TRBV4-3 to TRBJ1-3, with a tentative D call TRBD1 (6 bases). V dropped 3 bases and J dropped 0 bases, with 9 bases sitting between them. Germline V gene lookup returns CDR1 LGHNA and CDR2 YSLEER. The CDR3 runs to 15 residues. The chain's CDR3 is CASSQGDISGNTIYF. The CDR3 coding sequence is TGCGCCAGCAGCCAGGGGGACATCTCTGGAAACACCATATATTTT.

The rearrangement links TRBV4-3 to TRBJ2-2; 8 bases match TRBD1. J was trimmed by 0 bases and V by 4 bases; bases with no gene match: 4. This CDR3 contains 16 residues. The germline CDR1 and CDR2 sequences are LGHNA and YSLEER. CDR3 amino acids: CASSRGQGANTGELFF. CDR3 DNA sequence: TGCGCCAGCAGCCGTGGACAGGGTGCGAACACCGGGGAGCTGTTTTTT.

The J gene is TRBJ1-4, the V gene TRBV5-6; D is unclear. Germline V lookup: CDR1 SGHDT, CDR2 YYEEEE. V gave up 4 bases and J gave up 8 bases, with 6 bases separating them. This CDR3 is built from 11 residues. The CDR3 protein is CASSITEKLFF. CDR3 in DNA: TGTGCCAGCAGCATAACAGAAAAACTGTTTTTT.

The rearrangement links TRBV19 to TRBJ1-5, with unresolved D. The CDR3 sequence is 13 residues long. Germline assignment: CDR1 LNHDA and CDR2 SQIVND (reference sequence). Trimming left V 5 bases short and J 3 bases short, with 8 bases between. The CDR3 is CASSQVNNQPQHF. The CDR3 nucleotides are TGTGCCAGTAGTCAAGTAAACAATCAGCCCCAGCATTTT.

The rearrangement joins TRBV6-1 to TRBJ1-2; TRBD1 agrees at 7 bases. The V and J ends lost 5 bases and 4 bases, in that order; junction bases with no gene match: 4. There are 13 residues in the CDR3. CDR1 is MNHNS, CDR2 SASEGT, per germline. The CDR3 DNA sequence: TGTGCCAGCAGTTCGGGACAGCTCTATGGCTACACCTTC. This gives the protein CASSSGQLYGYTF.

V and J are TRBV6-4 and TRBJ2-1, with 9 nucleotides matching TRBD2. The germline V gene encodes CDR1 MRHNA and CDR2 SNTAGT. This CDR3 is built from 17 residues. The V gene end was trimmed by 6 bases and the J gene end by 6 bases; junction bases not matched to a gene: 15. CDR3 in DNA: TGTGCCAGCAGGGCCGGCGACGACGCGGGGGGGCTCAATGAGCAGTTCTTC. Translating it yields CASRAGDDAGGLNEQFF.